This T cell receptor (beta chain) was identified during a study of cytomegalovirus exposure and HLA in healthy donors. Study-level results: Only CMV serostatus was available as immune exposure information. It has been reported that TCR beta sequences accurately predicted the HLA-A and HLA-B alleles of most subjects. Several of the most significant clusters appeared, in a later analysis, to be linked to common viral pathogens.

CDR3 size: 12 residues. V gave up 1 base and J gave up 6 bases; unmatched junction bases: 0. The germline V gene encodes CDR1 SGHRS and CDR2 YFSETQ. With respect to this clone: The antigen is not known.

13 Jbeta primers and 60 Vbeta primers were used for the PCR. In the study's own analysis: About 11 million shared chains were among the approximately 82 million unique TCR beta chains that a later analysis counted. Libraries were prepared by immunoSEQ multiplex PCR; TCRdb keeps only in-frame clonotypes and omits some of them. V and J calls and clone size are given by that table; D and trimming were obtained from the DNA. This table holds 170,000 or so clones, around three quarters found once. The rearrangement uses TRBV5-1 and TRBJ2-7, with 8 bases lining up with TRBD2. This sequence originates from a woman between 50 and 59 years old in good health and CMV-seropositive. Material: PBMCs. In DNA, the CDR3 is TGCGCCAGCAGCTTGAGCGGGAGCGAGCAGTACTTC. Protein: CASSLSGSEQYF.